These T cell receptor beta chains were read from a single sample in a study of radiation and T cells in renal cell carcinoma. This table comes from immunoSEQ multiplex PCR, and its TCRdb copy is limited to in-frame clones, with some not included. The table shows about 140,000 clones, with around 78% occurring only once. Sequenced material: blood, taken from a patient whose treatment included radiotherapy and nephrectomy. The source of these receptors is a woman between 50 and 59 years old with renal cell carcinoma. The CDR3 runs from the conserved cysteine through the conserved F or W. A D gene is named only where the DNA matches it firmly. Only part of the rows carry a size: once, few, many, or a class if the clone is expanded.

v_call: TRBV2; d_call: TRBD1; j_call: TRBJ1-2; clone_size: once; cdr3_nt: TGTGCCAGCAGGGAGGGACAGGGAGTCGACGGCTACACCTTC; cdr3_aa: CASREGQGVDGYTF
v_call: TRBV7-6; d_call: -; j_call: TRBJ1-1; clone_size: once; cdr3_nt: TGTGCCAGCAGCTTAGGCAGGGTGCAAGATGAAGCTTTCTTT; cdr3_aa: CASSLGRVQDEAFF
v_call: TRBV5-6; d_call: -; j_call: TRBJ1-5; clone_size: few; cdr3_nt: TGTGCCAGCAGCCCGGCGGAGGGACGGCCCCAGCATTTT; cdr3_aa: CASSPAEGRPQHF
v_call: TRBV19; d_call: -; j_call: TRBJ1-5; clone_size: -; cdr3_nt: TGTGCCTGCTCGGCAGGAGGCAATCAGCCCCAGCATTTT; cdr3_aa: CACSAGGNQPQHF
v_call: TRBV20-1; d_call: -; j_call: TRBJ2-7; clone_size: -; cdr3_nt: TGCAGTGCTAGTGGAGAGCAGTACTTC; cdr3_aa: CSASGEQYF
v_call: TRBV18; d_call: -; j_call: TRBJ1-1; clone_size: -; cdr3_nt: TGTGCCAGCTCACGGGTTGGAAACACTGAAGCTTTCTTT; cdr3_aa: CASSRVGNTEAFF
v_call: TRBV30; d_call: -; j_call: TRBJ1-3; clone_size: -; cdr3_nt: TGTGCCTGGAGTGTAAATGGGGGCTCTGGAAACACCATATATTTT; cdr3_aa: CAWSVNGGSGNTIYF
v_call: TRBV5-5; d_call: TRBD2; j_call: TRBJ2-7; clone_size: -; cdr3_nt: TGTGCCAGCAGCCTTGCCCGGACTAGCGGGAATTACGAGCAGTACTTC; cdr3_aa: CASSLARTSGNYEQYF
v_call: TRBV28; d_call: -; j_call: TRBJ1-4; clone_size: -; cdr3_nt: TGTGCCAGCAGTTTATTTGGGGCGAATGAAAAACTGTTTTTT; cdr3_aa: CASSLFGANEKLFF
v_call: TRBV6-1; d_call: -; j_call: TRBJ1-2; clone_size: -; cdr3_nt: TGTGCCAGCAGGGACAGAAACTATGGCTACACCTTC; cdr3_aa: CASRDRNYGYTF
v_call: TRBV5-1; d_call: -; j_call: TRBJ2-2; clone_size: -; cdr3_nt: TGCGCCAGCACCTATCTCTTCAGGGGGGAGCTGTTTTTT; cdr3_aa: CASTYLFRGELFF
v_call: TRBV5-4; d_call: TRBD2; j_call: TRBJ2-7; clone_size: -; cdr3_nt: TGTGCCAGCAGCCAACTAGCGGGAGGGCCCAACGAGCAGTACTTC; cdr3_aa: CASSQLAGGPNEQYF
v_call: TRBV19; d_call: -; j_call: TRBJ1-1; clone_size: -; cdr3_nt: TGTGCCAGTACCCTGCGGGGGGGCACTGAAGCTTTCTTT; cdr3_aa: CASTLRGGTEAFF
v_call: TRBV19; d_call: -; j_call: TRBJ2-2; clone_size: -; cdr3_nt: TGTGCCAGTAGTATAGATTCTACAGGGACCGGGGAGCTGTTTTTT; cdr3_aa: CASSIDSTGTGELFF
v_call: TRBV18; d_call: TRBD1; j_call: TRBJ1-2; clone_size: -; cdr3_nt: TGTGCCAGCTCACCATCTGCGACAGGGAAAAGCGGCTACACCTTC; cdr3_aa: CASSPSATGKSGYTF
v_call: TRBV9; d_call: -; j_call: TRBJ2-1; clone_size: -; cdr3_nt: TGTGCCAGCAGCCCCCAGGTCCCCTCCTACAATGAGCAGTTCTTC; cdr3_aa: CASSPQVPSYNEQFF
v_call: TRBV19; d_call: -; j_call: TRBJ1-5; clone_size: once; cdr3_nt: TGTGCCAGTAGTATGGGGGTAAGTCAGCCCCAGCATTTT; cdr3_aa: CASSMGVSQPQHF
v_call: TRBV28; d_call: TRBD1; j_call: TRBJ1-2; clone_size: -; cdr3_nt: TGTGCCAGCAGTTTAAGGACAGGGGAGGAAACCTTC; cdr3_aa: CASSLRTGEETF
v_call: TRBV4-3; d_call: -; j_call: TRBJ1-2; clone_size: -; cdr3_nt: TGCGCCAGCAGCCAAGATATTAGGGGTTCCTATGGCTACACCTTC; cdr3_aa: CASSQDIRGSYGYTF
v_call: TRBV7-9; d_call: -; j_call: TRBJ2-7; clone_size: -; cdr3_nt: TGTGCCAGCAGCTTAGCTCCGACGGCAACCTACGAGCAGTACTTC; cdr3_aa: CASSLAPTATYEQYF
v_call: TRBV9; d_call: -; j_call: TRBJ1-2; clone_size: -; cdr3_nt: TGTGCCAGCAGCCTCCACAACGTCTATGGCTACACCTTC; cdr3_aa: CASSLHNVYGYTF
v_call: TRBV4-3; d_call: -; j_call: TRBJ1-4; clone_size: -; cdr3_nt: TGCGCCAGCAGCCAAGGACCGGCGGATGAAAAACTGTTTTTT; cdr3_aa: CASSQGPADEKLFF
v_call: TRBV12-5; d_call: -; j_call: TRBJ2-1; clone_size: few; cdr3_nt: TGTGCTAGTGGTTCCCCTGGACAGAACTACAATGAGCAGTTCTTC; cdr3_aa: CASGSPGQNYNEQFF
v_call: TRBV11-3; d_call: -; j_call: TRBJ2-1; clone_size: -; cdr3_nt: TGTGCCAGCAGCCCGACAGGAAACTACAATGAGCAGTTCTTC; cdr3_aa: CASSPTGNYNEQFF
v_call: TRBV15; d_call: -; j_call: TRBJ2-2; clone_size: -; cdr3_nt: TGTGCCACCAGCTTCCGGGCCCACACCGGGGAGCTGTTTTTT; cdr3_aa: CATSFRAHTGELFF
v_call: TRBV9; d_call: -; j_call: TRBJ2-7; clone_size: -; cdr3_nt: TGTGCCAGCAGCCCAAGAAGCAGCAGCTCCTACGAGCAGTACTTC; cdr3_aa: CASSPRSSSSYEQYF
v_call: TRBV9; d_call: TRBD1; j_call: TRBJ1-6; clone_size: -; cdr3_nt: TGTGCCAGCAGCGCCGGACAGGACCCCTTGGGGAGGAATTCACCCCTCCACTTT; cdr3_aa: CASSAGQDPLGRNSPLHF
v_call: TRBV7-8; d_call: TRBD1; j_call: TRBJ2-2; clone_size: -; cdr3_nt: TGTGCCAGCAGCTGGACCTCGGGACAGGGCCGGAGCGGGGAGCTGTTTTTT; cdr3_aa: CASSWTSGQGRSGELFF
v_call: TRBV30; d_call: TRBD2; j_call: TRBJ2-1; clone_size: -; cdr3_nt: TGTGCCTGGAGTATGACTAGCGGCAATGAGCAGTTCTTC; cdr3_aa: CAWSMTSGNEQFF
v_call: TRBV20-1; d_call: -; j_call: TRBJ2-3; clone_size: -; cdr3_nt: TGCAGTGCTGCTAGCTCAGATACGCAGTATTTT; cdr3_aa: CSAASSDTQYF
v_call: TRBV4-1; d_call: TRBD1; j_call: TRBJ1-5; clone_size: -; cdr3_nt: TGCGCCAGCAGCCAAGGAGACAGGGGGTATCAGCCCCAGCATTTT; cdr3_aa: CASSQGDRGYQPQHF
v_call: TRBV5-1; d_call: -; j_call: TRBJ2-4; clone_size: few; cdr3_nt: TGCGCCAGCAGCTTGGGACAGACAAAAAACATTCAGTACTTC; cdr3_aa: CASSLGQTKNIQYF
v_call: TRBV7-2; d_call: TRBD1; j_call: TRBJ2-5; clone_size: few; cdr3_nt: TGTGCCAGCAGCTATGGGACAGCTCAAGAGACCCAGTACTTC; cdr3_aa: CASSYGTAQETQYF
v_call: TRBV5-4; d_call: -; j_call: TRBJ2-2; clone_size: once; cdr3_nt: TGTGCCAGCACCTCCAGGGCTACCCAAACCGGGGAGCTGTTTTTT; cdr3_aa: CASTSRATQTGELFF
v_call: TRBV19; d_call: -; j_call: TRBJ2-1; clone_size: -; cdr3_nt: TGTGCCAGTAGTATAAGGCCTAGCTTTGAGGGTGAGCAGTTCTTC; cdr3_aa: CASSIRPSFEGEQFF
v_call: TRBV25-1; d_call: -; j_call: TRBJ2-3; clone_size: -; cdr3_nt: TGTGCCAGCAGTGAAATCGGAGGGCCAAGCACAGATACGCAGTATTTT; cdr3_aa: CASSEIGGPSTDTQYF
v_call: TRBV10-3; d_call: -; j_call: TRBJ1-1; clone_size: -; cdr3_nt: TGTGCCATCAGGGAGACCGATCGGGCTTTCTTT; cdr3_aa: CAIRETDRAFF
v_call: TRBV4-3; d_call: -; j_call: TRBJ2-6; clone_size: -; cdr3_nt: TGCGCCAGCAGCCAAGACCTCCGGACCACGGACGTCCTGACTTTC; cdr3_aa: CASSQDLRTTDVLTF
v_call: TRBV25-1; d_call: -; j_call: TRBJ1-5; clone_size: -; cdr3_nt: TGTGCCAGCAGCGGTCAGGGATTTCAGCCCCAGCATTTT; cdr3_aa: CASSGQGFQPQHF
v_call: TRBV25-1; d_call: TRBD2; j_call: TRBJ2-2; clone_size: -; cdr3_nt: TGTGCCAGCAGTGAATCGGGACTAGCGGGCAGCACCGGGGAGCTGTTTTTT; cdr3_aa: CASSESGLAGSTGELFF
v_call: TRBV30; d_call: -; j_call: TRBJ1-2; clone_size: once; cdr3_nt: TGTGCCTGGTACGACACCTCGAAGTATGGCTACACCTTC; cdr3_aa: CAWYDTSKYGYTF
v_call: TRBV4-2; d_call: -; j_call: TRBJ2-7; clone_size: -; cdr3_nt: TGTGCCAGCAGCCACACGGAAGGGGACGAGCAGTACTTC; cdr3_aa: CASSHTEGDEQYF
v_call: TRBV5-1; d_call: TRBD1; j_call: TRBJ1-2; clone_size: -; cdr3_nt: TGCGCCAGCAGCTTGGATGGGACAGGGGAGGATGGCTACACCTTC; cdr3_aa: CASSLDGTGEDGYTF
v_call: TRBV27; d_call: TRBD2; j_call: TRBJ2-7; clone_size: -; cdr3_nt: TGTGCCAGCAGTCCCCTGGGACTAGAGCTCTACGAGCAGTACTTC; cdr3_aa: CASSPLGLELYEQYF
v_call: TRBV7-2; d_call: TRBD2; j_call: TRBJ2-7; clone_size: -; cdr3_nt: TGTGCCAGCAACGGCCTTAGCGGGGGGCGGTCCTACGAGCAGTACTTC; cdr3_aa: CASNGLSGGRSYEQYF
v_call: TRBV6-5; d_call: TRBD1; j_call: TRBJ1-4; clone_size: -; cdr3_nt: TGTGCCAGCAGCTCGGACAGGGGTAATGAAAAACTGTTTTTT; cdr3_aa: CASSSDRGNEKLFF
v_call: TRBV7-2; d_call: -; j_call: TRBJ2-7; clone_size: -; cdr3_nt: TGTGCCAGCAGCTTAGAAGTAGGAGGGCACCCCTACGAGCAGTACTTC; cdr3_aa: CASSLEVGGHPYEQYF
v_call: TRBV5-4; d_call: TRBD1; j_call: TRBJ2-2; clone_size: -; cdr3_nt: TGTGCCAGCAGGGGGGACAGGGCGGCCACCGGGGAGCTGTTTTTT; cdr3_aa: CASRGDRAATGELFF
v_call: TRBV5-6; d_call: -; j_call: TRBJ2-7; clone_size: -; cdr3_nt: TGTGCCAGCAGCTGGTGGGCCGAAGACTACGAGCAGTACTTC; cdr3_aa: CASSWWAEDYEQYF
v_call: TRBV10-3; d_call: TRBD2; j_call: TRBJ2-3; clone_size: once; cdr3_nt: TGTGCCATCAGGGGTTCACCGGCGGGAGGGCCGGGGGATACGCAGTATTTT; cdr3_aa: CAIRGSPAGGPGDTQYF
v_call: TRBV4-3; d_call: -; j_call: TRBJ2-7; clone_size: -; cdr3_nt: TGCGCCAGCAGCCAAGGCAGGGGTGGTTACGAGCAGTACTTC; cdr3_aa: CASSQGRGGYEQYF
v_call: TRBV7-8; d_call: -; j_call: TRBJ1-2; clone_size: -; cdr3_nt: TGTGCCAGCAGCTTAGATGAGGGAAGAAGTGGCTACACCTTC; cdr3_aa: CASSLDEGRSGYTF
v_call: TRBV4-3; d_call: -; j_call: TRBJ1-3; clone_size: once; cdr3_nt: TGCGCCAGCAGCCCGACAGCAACCTCTGGAAACACCATATATTTT; cdr3_aa: CASSPTATSGNTIYF
v_call: TRBV7-2; d_call: -; j_call: TRBJ2-5; clone_size: -; cdr3_nt: TGTGCCAGCAGCTTAGAGGGGGCGGGAGAAGAGACCCAGTACTTC; cdr3_aa: CASSLEGAGEETQYF
v_call: TRBV28; d_call: TRBD1; j_call: TRBJ1-2; clone_size: -; cdr3_nt: TGTGCCAGCAGCGCGACAGGGGGCGGTGGCTACACCTTC; cdr3_aa: CASSATGGGGYTF